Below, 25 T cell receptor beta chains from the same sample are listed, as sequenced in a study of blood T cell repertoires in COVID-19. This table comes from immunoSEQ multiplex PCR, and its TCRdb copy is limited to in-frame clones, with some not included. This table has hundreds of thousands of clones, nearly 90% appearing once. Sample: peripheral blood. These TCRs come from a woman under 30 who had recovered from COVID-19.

The CDR3 sequence is CASSFPGAGRGETQYF. The CDR3 nucleotides read TGTGCCAGCAGCTTCCCCGGTGCAGGGAGGGGGGAGACCCAGTACTTC. The V gene is TRBV7-9, the J gene TRBJ2-5; D is perhaps TRBD2 (7 bases). Germline-derived CDR1 and CDR2 are SEHNR and FQNEAQ (reference sequence). V was shortened by 3 bases and J by 5 bases, with 19 bases between the two germline ends. This CDR3 has 16 amino acids.

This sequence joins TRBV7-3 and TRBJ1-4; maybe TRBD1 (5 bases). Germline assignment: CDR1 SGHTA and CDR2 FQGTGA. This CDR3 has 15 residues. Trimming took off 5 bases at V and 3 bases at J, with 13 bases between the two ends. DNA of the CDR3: TGTGCCAGCAGCGTGGGGCCCGGCCCTAATGAAAAACTGTTTTTT. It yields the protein CASSVGPGPNEKLFF.

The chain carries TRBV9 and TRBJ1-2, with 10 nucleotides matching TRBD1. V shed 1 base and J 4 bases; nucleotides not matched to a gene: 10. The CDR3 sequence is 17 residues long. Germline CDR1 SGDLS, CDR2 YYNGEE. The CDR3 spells CASSVMTGGIPLYGYTF. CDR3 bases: TGTGCCAGCAGCGTAATGACAGGGGGCATCCCCCTCTATGGCTACACCTTC. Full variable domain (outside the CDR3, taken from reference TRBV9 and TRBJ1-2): DSGVTQTPKHLITATGQRVTLRCSPRSGDLSVYWYQQSLDQGLQFLIQYYNGEERAKGNILERFSAQQFPDLHSELNLSSLELGDSALYFCASSVMTGGIPLYGYTFGSGTRLTVV.

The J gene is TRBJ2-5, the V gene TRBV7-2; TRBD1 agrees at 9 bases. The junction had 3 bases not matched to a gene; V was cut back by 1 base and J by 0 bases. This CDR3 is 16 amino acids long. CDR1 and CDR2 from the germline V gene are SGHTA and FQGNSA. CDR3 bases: TGTGCCAGCAGCTTAGAGGGGACAGGGTACCAAGAGACCCAGTACTTC. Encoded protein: CASSLEGTGYQETQYF.

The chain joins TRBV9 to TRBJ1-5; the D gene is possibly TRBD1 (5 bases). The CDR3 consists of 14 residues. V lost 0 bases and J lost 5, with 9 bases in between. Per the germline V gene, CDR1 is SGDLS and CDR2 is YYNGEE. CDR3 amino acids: CASSVGQQDQPQHF. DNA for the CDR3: TGTGCCAGCAGCGTAGGACAACAGGATCAGCCCCAGCATTTT.

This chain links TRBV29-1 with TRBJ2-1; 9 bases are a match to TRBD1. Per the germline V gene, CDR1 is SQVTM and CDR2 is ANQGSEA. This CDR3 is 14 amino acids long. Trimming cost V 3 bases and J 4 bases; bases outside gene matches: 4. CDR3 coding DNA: TGCAGCGTTGACGGGACAGGGCTTTACAATGAGCAGTTCTTC. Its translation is CSVDGTGLYNEQFF.

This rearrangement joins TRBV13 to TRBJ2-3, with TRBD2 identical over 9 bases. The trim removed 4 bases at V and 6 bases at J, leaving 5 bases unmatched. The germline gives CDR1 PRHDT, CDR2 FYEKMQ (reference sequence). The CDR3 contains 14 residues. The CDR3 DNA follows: TGTGCCAGCAGCTCGGGACTAGCATCGGATACGCAGTATTTT. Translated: CASSSGLASDTQYF.

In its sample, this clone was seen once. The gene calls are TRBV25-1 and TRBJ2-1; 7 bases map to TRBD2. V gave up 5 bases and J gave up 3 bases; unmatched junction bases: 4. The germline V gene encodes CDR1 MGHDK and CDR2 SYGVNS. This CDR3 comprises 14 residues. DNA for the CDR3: TGTGCCAGCAGTCTGAGGGAGGGCTACAATGAGCAGTTCTTC. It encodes CASSLREGYNEQFF.

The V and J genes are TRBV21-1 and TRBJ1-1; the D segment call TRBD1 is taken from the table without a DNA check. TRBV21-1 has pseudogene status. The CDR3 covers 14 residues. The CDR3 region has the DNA TGTGCCAGCAGCAAAGTCCCAGGGCCGATAGAAGCTTTCTTT. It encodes CASSKVPGPIEAFF.

DNA of the CDR3: TGCGCCAGCAGCCAGGCCCTGAGCGGGAGTTTTGATGAGCAGTTCTTC. This codes for CASSQALSGSFDEQFF. The chain couples TRBV4-3 to TRBJ2-1, with 8 bases matching TRBD2. The CDR3 extends over 16 amino acids. Unmatched junction bases numbered 12, after V lost 3 bases and J lost 8 bases. The V gene's germline CDR1 is LGHNA and CDR2 YSLEER.

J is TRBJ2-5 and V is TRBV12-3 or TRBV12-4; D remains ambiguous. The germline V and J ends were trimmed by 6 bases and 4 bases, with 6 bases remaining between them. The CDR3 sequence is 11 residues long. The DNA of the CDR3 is TGTGCCAGCAGGTTCGGAGAGACCCAGTACTTC. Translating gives CASRFGETQYF.

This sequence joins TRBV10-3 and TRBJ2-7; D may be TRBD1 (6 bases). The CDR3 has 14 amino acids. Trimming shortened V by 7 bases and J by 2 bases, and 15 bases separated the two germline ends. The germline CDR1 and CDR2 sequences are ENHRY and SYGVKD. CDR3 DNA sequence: TGTGCCATCACAGGGGCAGGGTTGACCTACGAGCAGTACTTC. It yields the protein CAITGAGLTYEQYF.

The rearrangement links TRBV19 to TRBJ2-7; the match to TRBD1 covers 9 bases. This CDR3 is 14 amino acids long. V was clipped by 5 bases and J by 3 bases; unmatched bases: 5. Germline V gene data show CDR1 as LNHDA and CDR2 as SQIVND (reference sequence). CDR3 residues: CASSSTTGGYEQYF. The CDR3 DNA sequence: TGTGCCAGTAGTTCCACGACAGGGGGCTACGAGCAGTACTTC.

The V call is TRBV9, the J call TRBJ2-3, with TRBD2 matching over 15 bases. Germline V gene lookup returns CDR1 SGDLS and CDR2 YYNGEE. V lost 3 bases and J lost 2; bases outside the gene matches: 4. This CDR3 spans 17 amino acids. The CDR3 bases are TGTGCCAGCAGCGAGAGGACTAGCGGGAGGGTCACAGATACGCAGTATTTT. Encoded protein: CASSERTSGRVTDTQYF.

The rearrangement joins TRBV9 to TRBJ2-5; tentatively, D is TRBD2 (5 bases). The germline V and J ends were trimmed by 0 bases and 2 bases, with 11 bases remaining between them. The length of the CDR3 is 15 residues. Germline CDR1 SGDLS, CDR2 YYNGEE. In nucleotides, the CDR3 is TGTGCCAGCAGCGTAGGCTCGGACTTACAAGAGACCCAGTACTTC. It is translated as CASSVGSDLQETQYF.

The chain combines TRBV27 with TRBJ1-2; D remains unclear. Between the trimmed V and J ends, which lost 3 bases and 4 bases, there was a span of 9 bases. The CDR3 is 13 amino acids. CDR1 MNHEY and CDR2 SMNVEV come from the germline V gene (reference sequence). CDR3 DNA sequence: TGTGCCAGCAGTTTGGGAGGCGGCTATGGCTACACCTTC. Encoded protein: CASSLGGGYGYTF.

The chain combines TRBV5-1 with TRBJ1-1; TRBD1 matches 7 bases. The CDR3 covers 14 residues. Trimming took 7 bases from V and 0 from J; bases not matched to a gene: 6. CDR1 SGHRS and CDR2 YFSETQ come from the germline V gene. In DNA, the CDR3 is TGCGCCAGCGGGCGACAGGGCATGAACACTGAAGCTTTCTTT. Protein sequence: CASGRQGMNTEAFF. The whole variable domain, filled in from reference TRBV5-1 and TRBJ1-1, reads KAGVTQTPRYLIKTRGQQVTLSCSPISGHRSVSWYQQTPGQGLQFLFEYFSETQRNKGNFPGRFSGRQFSNSRSEMNVSTLELGDSALYLCASGRQGMNTEAFFGQGTRLTVV.

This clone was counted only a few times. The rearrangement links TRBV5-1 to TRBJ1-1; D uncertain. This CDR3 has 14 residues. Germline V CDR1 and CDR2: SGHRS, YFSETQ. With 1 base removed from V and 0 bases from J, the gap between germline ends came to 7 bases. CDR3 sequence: CASSLTELNTEAFF. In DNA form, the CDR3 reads TGCGCCAGCAGCTTGACAGAGTTGAACACTGAAGCTTTCTTT.

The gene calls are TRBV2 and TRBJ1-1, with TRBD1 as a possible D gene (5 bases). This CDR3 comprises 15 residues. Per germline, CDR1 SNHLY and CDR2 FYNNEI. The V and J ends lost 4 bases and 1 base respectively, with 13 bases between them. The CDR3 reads CASSALRQTNTEAFF. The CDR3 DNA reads TGTGCCAGCAGTGCCCTAAGACAGACGAACACTGAAGCTTTCTTT.

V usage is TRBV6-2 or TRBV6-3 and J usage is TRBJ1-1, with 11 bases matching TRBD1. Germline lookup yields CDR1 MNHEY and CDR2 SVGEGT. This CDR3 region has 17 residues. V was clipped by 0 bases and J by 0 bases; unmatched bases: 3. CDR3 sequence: CASSYSGTGGMNTEAFF. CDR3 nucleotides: TGTGCCAGCAGTTACTCGGGGACAGGGGGTATGAACACTGAAGCTTTCTTT.

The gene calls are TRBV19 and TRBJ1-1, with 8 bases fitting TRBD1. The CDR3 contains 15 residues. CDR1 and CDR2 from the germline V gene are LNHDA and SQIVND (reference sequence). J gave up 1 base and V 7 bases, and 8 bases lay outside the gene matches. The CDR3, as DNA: TGTGCCAGTATGCCCAGGGGGCGCCGGAACACTGAAGCTTTCTTT. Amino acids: CASMPRGRRNTEAFF.

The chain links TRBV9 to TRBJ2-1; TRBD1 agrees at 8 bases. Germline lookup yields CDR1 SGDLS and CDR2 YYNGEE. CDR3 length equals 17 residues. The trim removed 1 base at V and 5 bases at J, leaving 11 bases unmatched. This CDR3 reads CASSVNRQGSNDNEQFF. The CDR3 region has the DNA TGTGCCAGCAGCGTAAATAGACAGGGGTCCAATGACAATGAGCAGTTCTTC.

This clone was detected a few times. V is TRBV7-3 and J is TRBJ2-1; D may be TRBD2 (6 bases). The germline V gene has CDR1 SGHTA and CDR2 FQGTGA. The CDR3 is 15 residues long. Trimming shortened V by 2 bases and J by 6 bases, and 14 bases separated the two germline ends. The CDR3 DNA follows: TGTGCCAGCAGCTTAGGGGGGAGTTTAGCCAATGAGCAGTTCTTC. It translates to CASSLGGSLANEQFF.

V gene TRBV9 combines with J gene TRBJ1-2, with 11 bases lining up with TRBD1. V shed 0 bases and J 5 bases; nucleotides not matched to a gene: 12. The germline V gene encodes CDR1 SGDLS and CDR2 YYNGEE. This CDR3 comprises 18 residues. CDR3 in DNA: TGTGCCAGCAGCGTAGTAGGTAGGACAGGGGGCTTTGAGTATGGCTACACCTTC. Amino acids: CASSVVGRTGGFEYGYTF.

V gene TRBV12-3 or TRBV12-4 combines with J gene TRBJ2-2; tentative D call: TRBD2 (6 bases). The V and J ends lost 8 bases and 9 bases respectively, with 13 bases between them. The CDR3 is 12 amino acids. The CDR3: CASASGRRELFF. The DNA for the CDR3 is TGTGCCAGCGCGTCTGGGAGGCGGGAGCTGTTTTTT.